Presented here are 29 T cell receptor beta chains from one specimen sequenced in a study of T cell repertoires in cytomegalovirus infection. The antigens these receptors bind are not known. MiXCR, applied by TCRdb to the reads, yields one record per CDR3 protein. The table includes more than 40,000 distinct CDR3 sequences, over 20% detected once. Specimen: CD8+ T cells from cultured PBMCs, collected from culture after CMV antigen stimulation. These TCRs come from a human donor in good health (CMV status not recorded). Some clones in this sample may be carry-over from other donors' samples.

This clonotype was seen ten or more times. The chain links TRBV27 to TRBJ1-1; possibly TRBD1 for D (5 bases). The germline V gene has CDR1 MNHEY and CDR2 SMNVEV (reference sequence). Trimming cost V 6 bases and J 11 bases, with 19 bases left between them. CDR3 length: 13 residues. CDR3: CASSPVGVWGAFF. The CDR3 DNA sequence: TGTGCCAGCAGCCCGGTGGGGGTTTGGGGGGCTTTCTTT.

This chain joins TRBV7-2 and TRBJ2-5; 7 positions agree with TRBD2. The CDR3 runs to 14 residues. CDR1 is SGHTA, CDR2 FQGNSA, per germline. The junction had 8 bases not matched to a gene; V was cut back by 6 bases and J by 4 bases. CDR3: CASSLGVAGETQYF. The CDR3 DNA reads as TGTGCCAGCAGTCTAGGGGTAGCGGGAGAGACCCAGTACTTC. Drawing the rest from reference TRBV7-2 and TRBJ2-5, the complete variable domain is GAGVSQSPSNKVTEKGKDVELRCDPISGHTALYWYRQSLGQGLEFLIYFQGNSAPDKSGLPSDRFSAERTGGSVSTLTIQRTQQEDSAVYLCASSLGVAGETQYFGPGTRLLVL.

The rearrangement links TRBV7-2 to TRBJ2-3; 11 bases agree with TRBD2. Per the germline V gene, CDR1 is SGHTA and CDR2 is FQGNSA. V lost 1 base to trimming and J lost 4 bases; unmatched junction nucleotides: 7. The CDR3 has 17 amino acids. The CDR3 bases are TGTGCCAGCAGCTTAGGAGTAGCGGGGGGGCCGGCAGATACGCAGTATTTT. Encoded protein: CASSLGVAGGPADTQYF.

The chain recombines TRBV2 with TRBJ1-2, with 8 positions matching TRBD1. Losses at the gene ends were 3 bases for V and 9 bases for J; bases not matched to a gene: 3. The CDR3 totals 12 residues. Germline assignment: CDR1 SNHLY and CDR2 FYNNEI. Written as DNA, the CDR3 is TGTGCCAGCAGTGACAGGGGGCTGAGCTACACCTTC. Translated, it gives CASSDRGLSYTF.

This clonotype was observed a handful of times. This chain joins TRBV20-1 and TRBJ1-2, with D maybe TRBD1 (5 bases). Germline CDR1 and CDR2: DFQATT and SNEGSKA (reference sequence). The V end lost 1 base, the J end lost 5 bases, and 14 bases lay between the germline ends. The CDR3 is 14 amino acids. The CDR3 loop is CSARVLTELYGYTF. CDR3 DNA sequence: TGCAGTGCTAGAGTTTTGACAGAGCTTTATGGCTACACCTTC.

This clonotype has just a few counts. The chain is built from TRBV6-6 and TRBJ1-1; TRBD1 might be the D (5 bases). Germline V gives CDR1 MNHNY, CDR2 SVGAGI (reference sequence). Trimming cost V 8 bases and J 0 bases, with 13 bases left between them. The CDR3 covers 14 residues. The CDR3 nucleotides are TGTGCCAGCTGCCTCCGGGGGTTGAACACTGAAGCTTTCTTT. Its protein is CASCLRGLNTEAFF.

This chain uses TRBV7-2 with TRBJ1-5, with D unresolved. Per the germline V gene, CDR1 is SGHTA and CDR2 is FQGNSA. Trimming removed 5 bases from V and 0 bases from J, with 23 bases in between. The CDR3 runs 19 residues. The CDR3 DNA reads TGTGCCAGCAGCCTTCGTGGGCCCGAAAGCCGGTATAGCAATCAGCCCCAGCATTTT. Its protein is CASSLRGPESRYSNQPQHF.

This clonotype appeared a few times. The chain recombines TRBV4-1 with TRBJ2-5, with a possible D match to TRBD1 (5 bases). V dropped 0 bases and J dropped 7 bases, with 18 bases sitting between them. The CDR3 runs 16 residues. Germline assignment: CDR1 MGHRA and CDR2 YSYEKL. CDR3 loop: CASSQESGSTDGTQYF. The CDR3 DNA follows: TGCGCCAGCAGCCAAGAGTCCGGATCGACAGACGGGACCCAGTACTTC.

This clonotype turned up a few times. The genes are TRBV12-3 or TRBV12-4 and TRBJ1-1; D ambiguous. The CDR3 totals 12 residues. Deletions cut 6 bases from V and 1 base from J, with 6 bases between. The CDR3, as DNA: TGTGCCAGCAGGGTAGAGAACACTGAAGCTTTCTTT. This codes for CASRVENTEAFF.

This chain joins TRBV2 and TRBJ2-1; tentative D call: TRBD2 (6 bases). This CDR3 contains 12 residues. Germline-derived CDR1 and CDR2 are SNHLY and FYNNEI. CDR3 sequence: CVSRRAYNEQFF. As DNA, the CDR3 is TGTGTCTCCCGGAGGGCCTACAATGAGCAGTTCTTC.

This chain uses TRBV7-6 with TRBJ2-6, with 7 bases matching TRBD1. Germline values: CDR1 SGHVS, CDR2 FNYEAQ. CDR3 length equals 19 residues. J lost 6 bases, V lost 5 bases, and 19 bases had no gene match. The CDR3 loop is CASSAPYRGRPQEANVLTF. DNA for the CDR3: TGTGCCAGCAGCGCACCCTACAGGGGTCGCCCCCAGGAGGCCAACGTCCTGACTTTC.

This clonotype was counted a single time. The J gene is TRBJ2-7, the V gene TRBV27, with 10 nucleotides matching TRBD1. V lost 0 bases and J lost 5; bases outside the gene matches: 4. The CDR3 extends over 15 amino acids. Germline lookup yields CDR1 MNHEY and CDR2 SMNVEV (reference sequence). CDR3 DNA sequence: TGTGCCAGCAGTTTATCAGGGACAGGGGTGAACGAGCAGTACTTC. This encodes CASSLSGTGVNEQYF.

As DNA, the CDR3 is TGTGCCACTACCGCGGACTCGGGTGAGCAGTTCTTC. This translates into CATTADSGEQFF. The chain has TRBV24-1 and TRBJ2-1; maybe TRBD2 (5 bases). Trimming took off 10 bases at V and 9 bases at J, with 15 bases between the two ends. The CDR3 spans 12 residues. Germline V gene lookup returns CDR1 KGHDR and CDR2 SFDVKD.

The table lists this clonotype with a few counts. The V call is TRBV10-3, the J call TRBJ2-1; D is possibly TRBD2 (13 bases). This CDR3 has 18 amino acids. Germline V gene data show CDR1 as ENHRY and CDR2 as SYGVKD. V dropped 6 bases and J dropped 15 bases, with 36 bases sitting between them. DNA of the CDR3: TGTGCCATCAGGATGGGACAGGGGGCCCCCGAGACTAGCGGGAGGCCGTTCTTC. As protein: CAIRMGQGAPETSGRPFF.

This clonotype was counted only a few times. The chain uses TRBV7-6 and TRBJ1-5, with D maybe TRBD1 (6 bases). The germline V gene has CDR1 SGHVS and CDR2 FNYEAQ. The CDR3 runs to 13 residues. V lost 5 bases and J lost 8, with 13 bases in between. The CDR3 sequence is CASSGQPNKPQHF. As DNA, the CDR3 is TGTGCCAGCAGCGGACAGCCGAACAAGCCCCAGCATTTT.

This clonotype was found a few times. The genes are TRBV5-4 and TRBJ2-5, with D possibly TRBD1 on 5 matching bases. With 0 bases removed from V and 2 bases from J, the gap between germline ends came to 17 bases. Per germline, CDR1 SGHNT and CDR2 YYREEE (reference sequence). The CDR3 spans 17 residues. The CDR3 DNA is TGTGCCAGCAGCTTGGCTTGGGGCCTCGACAGACAAGAGACCCAGTACTTC. This gives the protein CASSLAWGLDRQETQYF.

The J gene is TRBJ2-7, the V gene TRBV6-1; 8 positions agree with TRBD1. From germline, CDR1 is MNHNS and CDR2 SASEGT. Trimming removed 3 bases from V and 5 bases from J; junction bases left unmatched: 9. CDR3 length equals 15 residues. The CDR3 DNA reads TGTGCCAGCAGTGACCCCCGGACAGGGTTCCACGAGCAGTACTTC. Translation gives CASSDPRTGFHEQYF.

This clonotype showed up many times. The chain is built from TRBV7-6 and TRBJ2-3; D may be TRBD1 or TRBD2 (6 bases each). V dropped 0 bases and J dropped 6 bases, with 16 bases sitting between them. The CDR3 contains 16 residues. The V gene's germline CDR1 is SGHVS and CDR2 FNYEAQ. CDR3 nucleotide sequence: TGTGCCAGCAGCTTAGCGGCAGAACGAGGGGGGGATACGCAGTATTTT. It yields the protein CASSLAAERGGDTQYF.

The V call is TRBV7-8, the J call TRBJ2-1; the D is unclear. V was pared by 5 bases and J by 5 bases, with 7 bases between. The CDR3 covers 12 residues. The germline CDR1 and CDR2 sequences are SGHVS and FQNEAQ. CDR3 protein: CASSRANNEQFF. The CDR3 DNA sequence: TGTGCCAGCAGCCGGGCTAACAATGAGCAGTTCTTC. Supplemented by reference TRBV7-8 and TRBJ2-1, the full variable domain reads GAGVSQSPRYKVAKRGQDVALRCDPISGHVSLFWYQQALGQGPEFLTYFQNEAQLDKSGLPSDRFFAERPEGSVSTLKIQRTQQEDSAVYLCASSRANNEQFFGPGTRLTVL.

This clonotype came up once. The gene calls are TRBV7-9 and TRBJ2-7; D is undetermined. This CDR3 has 15 residues. CDR1 and CDR2 from the germline V gene are SEHNR and FQNEAQ (reference sequence). Trimming took off 5 bases at V and 0 bases at J, with 14 bases between the two ends. DNA of the CDR3: TGTGCCAGCAGCGCAACTGGGAAGTACTCCTACGAGCAGTACTTC. As protein: CASSATGKYSYEQYF.

This clonotype was seen only a few times. J is TRBJ2-1 and V is TRBV12-3 or TRBV12-4, with D perhaps given as TRBD1 or TRBD2 (5 bases each). The CDR3 sequence is 14 residues long. V lost 2 bases and J lost 12, with 17 bases in between. The CDR3 here is CASSLSFGDRGQFF. The CDR3 DNA follows: TGTGCCAGCAGTTTAAGTTTCGGGGACCGGGGGCAGTTCTTC.

This clonotype showed up just a few times. V is TRBV12-3 or TRBV12-4 and J is TRBJ2-1, with TRBD2 identical over 7 bases. V shed 2 bases, J shed 3 bases, and the junction held 4 bases outside the gene matches. This CDR3 spans 15 amino acids. The CDR3 DNA reads TGTGCCAGCAGTTTAACGGGGGGTGACTACAATGAGCAGTTCTTC. Translating it yields CASSLTGGDYNEQFF.

This clonotype was counted between two and nine times. The V call is TRBV5-5, the J call TRBJ1-4, with D possibly TRBD1 on 5 matching bases. Trimming removed 3 bases from V and 8 bases from J, with 14 bases in between. The CDR3 is made up of 14 amino acids. Germline CDR1 is SGHKS and CDR2 is YYEKEE (reference sequence). The CDR3 is CASSSAGTEEKLFF. The DNA for the CDR3 is TGTGCCAGCAGCTCCGCCGGGACGGAAGAAAAACTGTTTTTT.

The chain joins TRBV6-2 or TRBV6-3 to TRBJ2-2; D is perhaps TRBD1 or TRBD2 (5 bases each). Trimming took 5 bases from V and 5 from J, leaving 15 bases between them. CDR1 is MNHEY, CDR2 SVGEGT, per germline. The CDR3 consists of 15 residues. The CDR3 protein is CASSNPRGETGELFF. The CDR3 nucleotides are TGTGCCAGCAGTAACCCTAGGGGAGAAACCGGGGAGCTGTTTTTT.

This chain joins TRBV19 and TRBJ2-5, with D unresolved. The CDR3 consists of 13 residues. The germline CDR1 and CDR2 sequences are LNHDA and SQIVND (reference sequence). V lost 4 bases to trimming and J lost 3 bases, with 9 bases between them. The CDR3 loop reads CASSTVLEETQYF. The CDR3 bases are TGTGCCAGTAGTACCGTCTTAGAAGAGACCCAGTACTTC.

Of note for this clonotype: An end of the junction does not agree with germline; a read error may underlie this. V and J are TRBV7-6 and TRBJ2-1, with 7 bases aligning to TRBD1. This CDR3 has 16 amino acids. Germline CDR1 is SGHVS and CDR2 is FNYEAQ. CDR3 DNA sequence: TGTGCCAGCAGCTCCACGACCGGGACAGCGTACAATGAGCGGTTCTTC. This encodes CASSSTTGTAYNERFF.

This clonotype was detected a few times. This chain joins TRBV9 and TRBJ1-1; D remains ambiguous. The CDR3 loop spans 11 amino acids. V shed 3 bases and J shed 6 bases, with 6 bases lying between them. CDR1 and CDR2 (germline): SGDLS, YYNGEE. The CDR3 loop is CASSAGAEAFF. The CDR3, as DNA: TGTGCCAGCAGCGCCGGGGCTGAAGCTTTCTTT.

This clonotype was counted only a few times. This chain uses TRBV11-2 with TRBJ2-3; 8 bases agree with TRBD2. V gave up 6 bases and J gave up 2 bases; unmatched junction bases: 10. Germline assignment: CDR1 SGHAT and CDR2 FQNNGV. The CDR3 extends over 16 amino acids. This CDR3 reads CASRQTSGGVTDTQYF. The CDR3 DNA reads TGTGCCAGCAGGCAAACTAGCGGAGGTGTCACAGATACGCAGTATTTT.

This clonotype has at least ten counts. The J gene is TRBJ1-5, the V gene TRBV19, with D hard to call. Germline V CDR1 and CDR2: LNHDA, SQIVND (reference sequence). The CDR3 has 13 residues. Trimming stripped 6 bases from V and 5 bases from J, with 11 bases between. The CDR3 reads CASSLGYYQPQHF. The DNA of the CDR3 is TGTGCCAGTAGCTTGGGCTACTATCAGCCCCAGCATTTT.